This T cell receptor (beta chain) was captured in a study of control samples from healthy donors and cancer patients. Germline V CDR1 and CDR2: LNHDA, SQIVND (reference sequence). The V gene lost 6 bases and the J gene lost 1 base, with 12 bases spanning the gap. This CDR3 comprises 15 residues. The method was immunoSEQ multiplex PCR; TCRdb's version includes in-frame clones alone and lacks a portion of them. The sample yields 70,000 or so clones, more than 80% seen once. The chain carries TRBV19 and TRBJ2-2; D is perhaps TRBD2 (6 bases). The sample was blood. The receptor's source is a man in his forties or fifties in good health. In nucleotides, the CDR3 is TGTGCCAGTAGATGGGCTAGCGAGAACACCGGGGAGCTGTTTTTT. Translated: CASRWASENTGELFF.